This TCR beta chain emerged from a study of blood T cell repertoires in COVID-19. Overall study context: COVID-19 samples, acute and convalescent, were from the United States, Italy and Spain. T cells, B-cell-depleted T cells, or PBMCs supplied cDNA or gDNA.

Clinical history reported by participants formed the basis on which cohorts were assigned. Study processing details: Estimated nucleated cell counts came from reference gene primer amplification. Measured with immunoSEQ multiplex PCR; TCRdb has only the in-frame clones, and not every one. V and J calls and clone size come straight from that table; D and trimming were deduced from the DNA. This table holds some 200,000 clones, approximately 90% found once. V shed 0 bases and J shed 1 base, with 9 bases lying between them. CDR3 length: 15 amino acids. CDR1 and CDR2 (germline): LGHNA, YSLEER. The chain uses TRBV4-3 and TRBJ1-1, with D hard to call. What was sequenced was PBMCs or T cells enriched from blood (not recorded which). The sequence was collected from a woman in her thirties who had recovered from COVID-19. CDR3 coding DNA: TGCGCCAGCAGCCAAGATGGCGACTCGAACACTGAAGCTTTCTTT. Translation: CASSQDGDSNTEAFF.